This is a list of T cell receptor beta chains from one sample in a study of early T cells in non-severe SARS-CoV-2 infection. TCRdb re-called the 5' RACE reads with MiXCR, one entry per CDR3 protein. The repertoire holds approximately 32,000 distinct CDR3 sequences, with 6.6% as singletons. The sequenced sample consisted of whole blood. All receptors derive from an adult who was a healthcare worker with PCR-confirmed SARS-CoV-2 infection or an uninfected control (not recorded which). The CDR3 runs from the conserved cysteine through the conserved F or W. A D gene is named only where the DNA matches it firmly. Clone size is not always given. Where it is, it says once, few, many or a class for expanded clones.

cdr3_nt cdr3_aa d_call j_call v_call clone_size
TGTGCCAGCAGCTTCGACGGGACTGAAGCTTTCTTT CASSFDGTEAFF NA TRBJ1-1 TRBV6-6 many
TGTGCCAGCAGCGCGGGGGGGACAGGGTCATTTGAGCAGTTCTTC CASSAGGTGSFEQFF NA TRBJ2-1 TRBV9 NA
TGTGCCACCATCCCGGGACAGGGGGCGGATTACACCTTC CATIPGQGADYTF TRBD1 TRBJ1-2 TRBV10-3 many
TGTGCCAGTAGTACCGGGACAGGGGGAATTGAGCAGTTCTTC CASSTGTGGIEQFF TRBD1 TRBJ2-1 TRBV19 many
TGTGCCAGCAGACGGACAGGGGAGTTTCAGCCCCAGCATTTT CASRRTGEFQPQHF TRBD1 TRBJ1-5 TRBV6-2/TRBV6-3 many
TGTGCCAGCAGTGAGGGTATGTCAGTGAGCAATCAGCCCCAGCATTTT CASSEGMSVSNQPQHF NA TRBJ1-5 TRBV2 many
TGTGCCAGCAGTTACGGGACAGGAACCTACGAGCAGTACTTC CASSYGTGTYEQYF TRBD1 TRBJ2-7 TRBV6-2/TRBV6-3 few
TGTGCCAGCTCACCACCCCAGGGAACCTCAGAAGCCTACGAGCAGTACTTC CASSPPQGTSEAYEQYF NA TRBJ2-7 TRBV18 many
TGTGCCAGCAGCCTGTGGGGCGCGGACGAGCAGTACTTC CASSLWGADEQYF NA TRBJ2-7 TRBV7-9 NA
TGTGCCAGCAGTTTAGTGGGGAACACTGAAGCTTTCTTT CASSLVGNTEAFF NA TRBJ1-1 TRBV12-3/TRBV12-4 many
TGTGCCAGCAGCGGGGGACTAGCGGTTTACAATGAGCAGTTCTTC CASSGGLAVYNEQFF TRBD2 TRBJ2-1 TRBV7-8 many
TGTGCCAGTAGTAGGGGAGGGGGTGAGCAGTTCTTC CASSRGGGEQFF NA TRBJ2-1 TRBV19 many
TGTGCCAGCAGTATAATGCAGATTTCAGATACGCAGTATTTT CASSIMQISDTQYF NA TRBJ2-3 TRBV6-2/TRBV6-3 many
TGTGCCACCAGTGACCAACCCCGGAGGGCGAGCTCCTACAATGAGCAGTTCTTC CATSDQPRRASSYNEQFF NA TRBJ2-1 TRBV24-1 many
TGCGCCAGCAGCACCTCCGGGACTAGGCAAGAGACCCAGTACTTC CASSTSGTRQETQYF TRBD2 TRBJ2-5 TRBV5-1 NA
TGTGCCAGCAGCTTAGATTTGACAGCTAACACTGAAGCTTTCTTT CASSLDLTANTEAFF NA TRBJ1-1 TRBV7-2 many
TGTGCCAGCAGCCAGAATGGGCCGTCAGATACGCAGTATTTT CASSQNGPSDTQYF NA TRBJ2-3 TRBV7-3 NA
TGCAGCGTTAACAGGGGTCGGGGCACCCAGTACTTC CSVNRGRGTQYF TRBD1 TRBJ2-5 TRBV29-1 few
TGCAGTGCAAGACGGACTAGCGATGTCAATGAGCAGTTCTTC CSARRTSDVNEQFF TRBD2 TRBJ2-1 TRBV20-1 many
TGTGCCAGCAGCCTGGGGCAGTCAACTAATGAAAAACTGTTTTTT CASSLGQSTNEKLFF NA TRBJ1-4 TRBV12-3/TRBV12-4 many
TGTGCCAGCTCACCCTCCCCAGAGAACACTGAAGCTTTCTTT CASSPSPENTEAFF NA TRBJ1-1 TRBV18 many
TGCAGTGCTAGTGGATCGGGAGGGCCGACAGATACGCAGTATTTT CSASGSGGPTDTQYF TRBD2 TRBJ2-3 TRBV20-1 NA
TGTGCCAGCTCACCACGGGACAGAACCGAGCAGTACTTC CASSPRDRTEQYF TRBD1 TRBJ2-7 TRBV18 many
TGCGCCAGCAGCCAACAACTAGCGGTTAACACCGGGGAGCTGTTTTTT CASSQQLAVNTGELFF TRBD2 TRBJ2-2 TRBV4-3 many
TGTGCCTGGAGTGTACTCGGGGGGGTCGATACGCAGTATTTT CAWSVLGGVDTQYF TRBD2 TRBJ2-3 TRBV30 many
TGTGCCAGCAGTTACTCGAGCGGAGGGAGCACAGATACGCAGTATTTT CASSYSSGGSTDTQYF NA TRBJ2-3 TRBV6-5 many
TGTGCCATCAGCGGGACTTCGGCTGACAATGAGCAGTTCTTC CAISGTSADNEQFF NA TRBJ2-1 TRBV10-3 NA
TGTGCCCGGTCCCGACAGGAGAGCACTGAAGCTTTCTTT CARSRQESTEAFF NA TRBJ1-1 TRBV30 many
TGTGCCAGCAGCTTCACAGGGGCAAGGGAAAAACTGTTTTTT CASSFTGAREKLFF TRBD1 TRBJ1-4 TRBV7-2 many
TGTGCCAGCAGTCAGACAGGTTCTGGCTACACCTTC CASSQTGSGYTF NA TRBJ1-2 TRBV12-3/TRBV12-4 NA
TGTGCCAGCAGCCCAAGGGCGGGAGCGGGAGAGTCCTACAATGAGCAGTTCTTC CASSPRAGAGESYNEQFF TRBD2 TRBJ2-1 TRBV7-8 many
TGTGCCAGCAGCCAGAACAGGGAGGAGACCCAGTACTTC CASSQNREETQYF NA TRBJ2-5 TRBV3-1 many
TGTGCCAGCAGCTTGGGGGCGGGAGTGGACCAAGAGACCCAGTACTTC CASSLGAGVDQETQYF NA TRBJ2-5 TRBV7-9 few
TGTGCCAGCAGCTTTACTAGCGGAGCCTACGAGCAGTACTTC CASSFTSGAYEQYF TRBD2 TRBJ2-7 TRBV7-2 many
TGTGCCAGCAGCCCCAGACTAGCGGGGGGTTCCTACGAGCAGTACTTC CASSPRLAGGSYEQYF TRBD2 TRBJ2-7 TRBV7-6 few
TGCAGCGTTCGCGGACTAGCGGTGAATGAGCAGTTCTTC CSVRGLAVNEQFF TRBD2 TRBJ2-1 TRBV29-1 few
TGTGCCAGCAGCTTAACACAGGGGGACACTGAAGCTTTCTTT CASSLTQGDTEAFF TRBD1 TRBJ1-1 TRBV7-3 few
TGTGCCAGCAGCTCGCACTCGAGCTCCTACAATGAGCAGTTCTTC CASSSHSSSYNEQFF NA TRBJ2-1 TRBV11-2 many
TGTGCCAGCAGTTCCCCGGCAACGGTTGAGGGGAATGGCTACACCTTC CASSSPATVEGNGYTF NA TRBJ1-2 TRBV6-6 many
TGTGCCAGCAGCTTAACCGCCGGGACAGGGGGGAGGTGGAATTCACCCCTCCACTTT CASSLTAGTGGRWNSPLHF TRBD1 TRBJ1-6 TRBV7-9 NA
TGTGCCAGCAGGGTGACAGGGATTAATGGCTACACCTTC CASRVTGINGYTF TRBD1 TRBJ1-2 TRBV28 NA